Here is one TCR beta chain with its context. This sample was taken from a study of OX40 agonist ivuxolimab in advanced cancers. This CDR3 is built from 18 residues. Germline trimming cut 5 bases from V and 4 bases from J; bases unmatched to any gene: 11. The germline gives CDR1 SGHVS, CDR2 FQNEAQ. Only in-frame clones appear in the TCRdb table, and some are missing; sequencing was by immunoSEQ multiplex PCR. The sample contains about 64,000 clones, about four fifths of which appear only once. This chain joins TRBV7-8 and TRBJ2-1; 13 bases fit TRBD2. This sequence originates from an adult with an advanced solid tumor such as melanoma, head and neck, liver or kidney cancer. The sample consisted of CD4+ or CD8+ T cells sorted from blood, taken in a trial of the OX40 agonist ivuxolimab. DNA for the CDR3: TGTGCCAGCAGCCCGGGACTAGCGGGGTCCTGGGGGTACAATGAGCAGTTCTTC. It is translated as CASSPGLAGSWGYNEQFF.